A single sample is the source of the 10 T cell receptor beta chains below, sequenced in a study of blood T cell repertoires in COVID-19. Clones were sequenced by immunoSEQ multiplex PCR, and TCRdb holds only the in-frame ones, with some missing. The sample contains around 110,000 clones, around nine tenths of which appear only once. Material for sequencing was peripheral blood. Source of these receptors: a man aged 40-49 years with acute or convalescent COVID-19.

V is TRBV19 and J is TRBJ1-1, with a weak D call TRBD1 (5 bases). The V end was cut by 1 base, the J end by 4 bases, with 10 bases between. Per the germline V gene, CDR1 is LNHDA and CDR2 is SQIVND (reference sequence). The CDR3 totals 14 residues. DNA for the CDR3: TGTGCCAGTAGTATAGTCCAGGGTGGCACTGAAGCTTTCTTT. Translation: CASSIVQGGTEAFF. Based on the CDR3 plus reference TRBV19 and TRBJ1-1, the full variable domain is DGGITQSPKYLFRKEGQNVTLSCEQNLNHDAMYWYRQDPGQGLRLIYYSQIVNDFQKGDIAEGYSVSREKKESFPLTVTSAQKNPTAFYLCASSIVQGGTEAFFGQGTRLTVV.

The chain uses TRBV5-8 and TRBJ1-1, with TRBD1 matching over 12 bases. This CDR3 has 16 amino acids. The junction had 13 bases not matched to a gene; V was cut back by 9 bases and J by 4 bases. CDR1 is SGHTS and CDR2 is YDEGEE in the germline V gene. CDR3: CATPGTGGVRSTEAFF. The CDR3 nucleotides are TGTGCCACCCCCGGGACAGGGGGCGTGAGGAGCACTGAAGCTTTCTTT.

The CDR3 DNA follows: TGTGCCAGCAGCTTAGACCGGGAGATTGAGCAGTTCTTC. Protein product: CASSLDREIEQFF. The rearrangement joins TRBV7-9 to TRBJ2-1; a possible D gene is TRBD2 (6 bases). Germline-derived CDR1 and CDR2 are SEHNR and FQNEAQ (reference sequence). Trimming removed 1 base at V and 9 bases at J, with 10 bases between. The length of the CDR3 is 13 residues.

This sequence joins TRBV3-1 (or the pseudogene TRBV3-2) and TRBJ1-6; tentative D call: TRBD1 (6 bases). V lost 4 bases, J lost 7 bases, and 17 bases lay in between. CDR3 length: 16 residues. The germline V gene has CDR1 LGHDT and CDR2 YNNKEL (reference sequence). DNA for the CDR3: TGTGCCAGCAGCCTGAGACAGGTTCGCGGGAATTCACCCCTCCACTTT. As protein: CASSLRQVRGNSPLHF.

The chain employs TRBV24-1 and TRBJ2-5; the D gene is possibly TRBD2 (5 bases). Germline V gene lookup returns CDR1 KGHDR and CDR2 SFDVKD. The CDR3 extends over 14 amino acids. Trimming removed 5 bases from V and 3 bases from J, with 12 bases in between. As DNA, the CDR3 is TGTGCCACCAGTGGAAGAGGGTTGGAAGAGACCCAGTACTTC. Protein: CATSGRGLEETQYF.

The chain carries TRBV4-2 and TRBJ1-2, with a possible D match to TRBD1 (6 bases). V lost 3 bases to trimming and J lost 4 bases, with 12 bases between them. Germline CDR1 reads LGHNA; CDR2 reads YNFKEQ. This CDR3 contains 14 residues. This CDR3 reads CASSQNRAGYGYTF. Here the CDR3 DNA reads TGTGCCAGCAGCCAGAACAGGGCGGGCTATGGCTACACCTTC.

The chain employs TRBV19 and TRBJ1-5; 11 nucleotides match TRBD1. J was trimmed by 7 bases and V by 6 bases; bases with no gene match: 8. The CDR3 extends over 15 amino acids. The germline gives CDR1 LNHDA, CDR2 SQIVND (reference sequence). CDR3 nucleotide sequence: TGTGCCAGTAGCACCAAGGGGACAGGGGGGCAGCCCCAGCATTTT. Amino acid sequence: CASSTKGTGGQPQHF. The variable domain in full, with the rest retrieved from reference TRBV19 and TRBJ1-5, is DGGITQSPKYLFRKEGQNVTLSCEQNLNHDAMYWYRQDPGQGLRLIYYSQIVNDFQKGDIAEGYSVSREKKESFPLTVTSAQKNPTAFYLCASSTKGTGGQPQHFGDGTRLSIL.

The V gene is TRBV29-1, the J gene TRBJ2-1; no clear D. Germline V lookup: CDR1 SQVTM, CDR2 ANQGSEA. The CDR3 has 15 residues. The V gene lost 4 bases and the J gene lost 1 base, with 14 bases spanning the gap. CDR3 residues: CSVGSPLRSYNEQFF. CDR3 nucleotides: TGCAGCGTTGGTTCCCCTCTTCGGTCCTACAATGAGCAGTTCTTC.

The chain has TRBV7-2 and TRBJ1-5; 9 bases line up with TRBD1. The ends lost 9 bases at V and 5 bases at J; junction bases unmatched: 5. Germline lookup yields CDR1 SGHTA and CDR2 FQGNSA. CDR3 size: 13 residues. In DNA, the CDR3 is TGTGCCAGTTCAGGGACAGGGCATCAGCCCCAGCATTTT. It translates to CASSGTGHQPQHF.

This clone has more than one count but fewer than ten. Here the CDR3 DNA reads TGTGCCACCAGCAGGGAGGGGGGGAACGATGAGCAGTTCTTC. This sequence encodes CATSREGGNDEQFF. This chain connects TRBV15 to TRBJ2-1; the D gene is possibly TRBD2 (7 bases). Germline CDR1 LNHNV, CDR2 YYDKDF (reference sequence). The CDR3 is 14 residues long. The V end was cut by 3 bases, the J end by 8 bases, with 14 bases between. The whole variable domain, remainder taken from reference TRBV15 and TRBJ2-1, is DAMVIQNPRYQVTQFGKPVTLSCSQTLNHNVMYWYQQKSSQAPKLLFHYYDKDFNNEADTPDNFQSRRPNTSFCFLDIRSPGLGDTAMYLCATSREGGNDEQFFGPGTRLTVL.